Sequencing of this TCR beta chain was carried out in a study of tumor and adjacent non-tumor tissue in lung cancer. V lost 5 bases and J 0 bases, leaving 18 bases between the germline ends. This CDR3 region has 17 residues. Three rounds of nested PCR, following a modified ARM-PCR protocol, produced the TCRbeta library. In TCRdb, the multiplex PCR reads were re-called with MiXCR into one record per CDR3 protein. The top ten clones hold 10% to 15% of a sample with 120,000 or so distinct CDR3 sequences, 66% of them seen once. RNA was extracted from bulk tissue without any cell sorting. The table lists this clonotype with many counts.

The chain combines TRBV12-3 or TRBV12-4 with TRBJ2-3, with a possible D match to TRBD2 (7 bases). The sequenced sample was lung tumor tissue. This TCR was sampled from a man aged 25-40 years with non-small cell lung cancer. This chain's CDR3 is CASSAGGGRASTDTQYF. Written as DNA, the CDR3 is TGTGCCAGCAGTGCCGGCGGGGGCCGTGCTAGCACAGATACGCAGTATTTT.